The T cell receptor beta chain described here comes from a study of OX40 agonist ivuxolimab in advanced cancers. TCRdb's copy holds only in-frame clones and misses some; the assay was immunoSEQ multiplex PCR. The sample gives about 70,000 clones, 86% of which show up once; under 3.5% is in the top ten. CDR1 and CDR2 (germline): WNHNN, SYGVQD (reference sequence). The CDR3 has 15 amino acids. The trim removed 2 bases at V and 4 bases at J, leaving 7 bases unmatched. The specimen was CD4+ or CD8+ T cells sorted from blood, collected in a trial of the OX40 agonist ivuxolimab. The chain links TRBV10-1 to TRBJ2-7; 8 bases map to TRBD1. The sequence came from an adult with an advanced solid tumor such as melanoma, head and neck, liver or kidney cancer. DNA for the CDR3: TGCGCCAGCAGTGAGGGGCAGGGGGCGCGATACGAGCAGTACTTC. It is translated as CASSEGQGARYEQYF.